The source of this T cell receptor (beta chain) is a study of blood T cell repertoires in COVID-19. Across the whole study: The United States, Italy and Spain supplied acute and convalescent COVID-19 samples. The cDNA or gDNA used as material had been derived from T cells, B-cell-depleted T cells, or PBMCs.

CDR1 and CDR2 (germline): GTSNPN, SVGIG (reference sequence). V was shortened by 5 bases and J by 2 bases, with 9 bases between the two germline ends. This CDR3 spans 12 amino acids. Profiling relied on immunoSEQ multiplex PCR, and the TCRdb table lists in-frame clones only, not all of them. The sample lists 430,000 or so clones; roughly 90% were seen once. The sequence was collected from a woman between 40 and 55 years old who had recovered from COVID-19. The genes are TRBV30 and TRBJ1-2; no firm D call. Specimen: PBMCs or T cells enriched from blood (not recorded which). The DNA for the CDR3 is TGTGCCTGGGCTAGTTGGAACTATGGCTACACCTTC. It specifies CAWASWNYGYTF. The variable domain in full, completed from reference TRBV30 and TRBJ1-2, reads SQTIHQWPATLVQPVGSPLSLECTVEGTSNPNLYWYRQAAGRGLQLLFYSVGIGQISSEVPQNLSASRPQDRQFILSSKKLLLSDSGFYLCAWASWNYGYTFGSGTRLTVV.